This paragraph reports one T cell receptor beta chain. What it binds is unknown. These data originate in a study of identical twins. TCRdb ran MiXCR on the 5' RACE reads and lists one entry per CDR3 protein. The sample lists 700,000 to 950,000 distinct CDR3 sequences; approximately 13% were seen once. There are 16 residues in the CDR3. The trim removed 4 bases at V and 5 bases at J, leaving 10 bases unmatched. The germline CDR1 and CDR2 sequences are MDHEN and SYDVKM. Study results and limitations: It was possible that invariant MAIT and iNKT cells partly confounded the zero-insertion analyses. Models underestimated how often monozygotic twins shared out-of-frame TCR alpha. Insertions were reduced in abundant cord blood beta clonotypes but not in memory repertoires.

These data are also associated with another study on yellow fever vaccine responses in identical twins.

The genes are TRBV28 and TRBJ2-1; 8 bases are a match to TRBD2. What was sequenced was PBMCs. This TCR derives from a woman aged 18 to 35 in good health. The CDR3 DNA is TGTGCCAGCAGTTCCCCCGGGACTAGAAAAAACAATGAGCAGTTCTTC. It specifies CASSSPGTRKNNEQFF.